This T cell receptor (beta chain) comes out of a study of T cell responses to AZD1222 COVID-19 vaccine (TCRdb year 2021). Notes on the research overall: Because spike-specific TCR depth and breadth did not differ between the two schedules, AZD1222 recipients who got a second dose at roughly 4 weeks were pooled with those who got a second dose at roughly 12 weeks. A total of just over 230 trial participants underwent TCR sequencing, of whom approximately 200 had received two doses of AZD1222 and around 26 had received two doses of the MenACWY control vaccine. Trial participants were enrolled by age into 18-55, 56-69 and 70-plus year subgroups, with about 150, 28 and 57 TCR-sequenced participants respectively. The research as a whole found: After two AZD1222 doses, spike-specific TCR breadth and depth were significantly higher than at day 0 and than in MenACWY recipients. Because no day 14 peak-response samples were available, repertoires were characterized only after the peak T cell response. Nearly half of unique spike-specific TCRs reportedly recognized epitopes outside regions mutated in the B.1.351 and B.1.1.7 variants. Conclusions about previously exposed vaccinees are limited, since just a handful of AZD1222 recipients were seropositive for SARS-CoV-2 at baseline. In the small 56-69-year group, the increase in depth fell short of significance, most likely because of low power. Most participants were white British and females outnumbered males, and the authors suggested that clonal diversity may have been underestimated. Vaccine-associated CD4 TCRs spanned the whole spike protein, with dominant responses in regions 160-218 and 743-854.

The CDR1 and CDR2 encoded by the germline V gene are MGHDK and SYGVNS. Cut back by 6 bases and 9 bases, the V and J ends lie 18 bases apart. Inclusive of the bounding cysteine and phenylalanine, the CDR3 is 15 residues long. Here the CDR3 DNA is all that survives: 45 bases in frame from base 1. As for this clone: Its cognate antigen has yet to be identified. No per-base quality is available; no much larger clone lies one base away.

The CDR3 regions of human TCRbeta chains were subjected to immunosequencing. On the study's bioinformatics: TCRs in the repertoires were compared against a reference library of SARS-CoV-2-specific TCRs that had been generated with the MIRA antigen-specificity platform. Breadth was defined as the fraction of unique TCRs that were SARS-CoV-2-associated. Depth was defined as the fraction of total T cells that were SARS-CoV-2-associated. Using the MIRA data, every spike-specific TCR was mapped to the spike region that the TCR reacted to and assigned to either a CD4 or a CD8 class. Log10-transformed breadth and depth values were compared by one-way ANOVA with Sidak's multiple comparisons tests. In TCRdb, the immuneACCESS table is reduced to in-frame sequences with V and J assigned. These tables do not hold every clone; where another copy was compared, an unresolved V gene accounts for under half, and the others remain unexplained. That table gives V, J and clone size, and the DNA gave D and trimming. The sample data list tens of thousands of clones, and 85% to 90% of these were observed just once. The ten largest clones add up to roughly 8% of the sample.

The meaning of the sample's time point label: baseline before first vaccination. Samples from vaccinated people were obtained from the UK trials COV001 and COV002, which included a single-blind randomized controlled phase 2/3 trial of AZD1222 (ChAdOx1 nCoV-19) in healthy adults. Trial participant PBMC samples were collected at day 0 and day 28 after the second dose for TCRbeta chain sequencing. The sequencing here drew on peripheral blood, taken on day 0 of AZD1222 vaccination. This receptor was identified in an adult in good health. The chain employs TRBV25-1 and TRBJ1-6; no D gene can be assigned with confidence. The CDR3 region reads CASRGRTEGRSPLHF. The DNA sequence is TGTGCCAGCAGGGGCCGTACGGAGGGTCGTTCACCCCTCCACTTT.